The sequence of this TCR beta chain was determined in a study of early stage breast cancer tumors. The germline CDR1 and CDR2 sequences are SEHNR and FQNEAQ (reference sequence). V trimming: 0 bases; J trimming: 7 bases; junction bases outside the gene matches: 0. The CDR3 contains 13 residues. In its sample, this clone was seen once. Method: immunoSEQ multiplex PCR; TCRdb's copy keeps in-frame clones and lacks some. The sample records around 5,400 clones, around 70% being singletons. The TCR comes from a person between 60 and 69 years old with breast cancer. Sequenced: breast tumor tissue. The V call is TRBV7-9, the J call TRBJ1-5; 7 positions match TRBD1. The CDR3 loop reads CASSLAGGQPQHF. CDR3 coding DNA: TGTGCCAGCAGCTTAGCAGGGGGCCAGCCCCAGCATTTT.